This TCR beta chain was identified in a study of CD8+ T cells in alopecia areata. Findings of the study overall: It was less clear whether patients shared TCRs than it was in mice, possibly because of HLA.

The CDR3 contains 16 residues. The germline V gene encodes CDR1 MNHNS and CDR2 SASEGT. V was shortened by 3 bases and J by 6 bases, with 19 bases between the two germline ends. Extraction of RNA preceded its reverse transcription into cDNA, which served as the sequencing template. The repertoire was sequenced with immunoSEQ multiplex PCR; TCRdb's copy has only in-frame clones and lacks some. The profile shows 90,000 to 120,000 clones, approximately 59% of them singletons. As regards this clone: Its cognate antigen is unknown.

Sorting from PBMCs produced CD4+ and CD8+ T cells. Sequenced: CD8+ T cells sorted from blood. The sequence came from a human donor in good health. The rearrangement uses TRBV6-1 and TRBJ2-3; either TRBD1 or TRBD2 may supply D (6 bases each). The CDR3 DNA is TGTGCCAGCAGTGATAAGTCAGGGGCTGGGGGGGATACGCAGTATTTT. It is translated as CASSDKSGAGGDTQYF.